The subject of this entry is one T cell receptor beta chain. No antigen is known for it. The data were taken from a study of radiotherapy plus CTLA-4 blockade in lung cancer. The CDR3 sequence is 18 residues long. V shed 0 bases, J shed 3 bases, and the junction held 6 bases outside the gene matches. Per the germline V gene, CDR1 is SGHVS and CDR2 is FQNEAQ. Repertoires were generated with immunoSEQ multiplex PCR, while TCRdb's copy carries only in-frame clones and drops some. The table shows tens of thousands of clones, with 70% to 90% occurring only once. Focal radiation was given together with CTLA-4 blockade (ipilimumab) to patients with chemo-refractory metastatic non-small-cell lung cancer. Overall study findings and caveats: TCR clones from tumors expanded in blood after radiotherapy plus ipilimumab.

Source: peripheral blood, taken from a patient treated with radiotherapy plus ipilimumab. The chain combines TRBV7-8 with TRBJ2-1; 12 nucleotides agree with TRBD2. The clonotype was recovered from a human donor with non-small cell lung cancer that progressed on radiotherapy plus ipilimumab. CDR3 nucleotides: TGTGCCAGCAGCTTAGCGCTAGCGGGGGGGCCCTTCTACAATGAGCAGTTCTTC. Its protein is CASSLALAGGPFYNEQFF.